This TCR beta chain was found in a study of human T cells and chemical hapten exposure. TCRdb recomputed calls from the RACE reads with MiXCR, one row per CDR3 protein. Here the sample spans nearly 55,000 distinct CDR3 sequences, 8.5% to 10% being singletons. Study results and caveats: There was a positive correlation between PT1 expanded TCR counts and patch test score.

V shed 5 bases, J shed 1 base, and the junction held 7 bases outside the gene matches. CDR1 and CDR2 (germline): MNHEY, SVGEGT. CDR3 size: 15 residues. Worth noting for this clonotype: Its antigen is unidentified.

As for time point: patch test 2, 6 weeks after DPC sensitization. Treatment: therapeutic diphenylcyclopropenone sensitization with weekly scalp DPC. Here the sequenced sample was whole blood, taken in connection with sensitization to the hapten diphenylcyclopropenone (DPC). The chain employs TRBV6-2 or TRBV6-3 and TRBJ2-5; TRBD1 matches at 7 bases. This sequence was found in a woman between 50 and 59 years old with alopecia areata. Some clones in this sample may be carry-over from other donors' samples. CDR3 residues: CASSAPTGFQETQYF. Written as DNA, the CDR3 is TGTGCCAGCAGTGCCCCGACAGGGTTCCAAGAGACCCAGTACTTC.